Presented here are 26 T cell receptor beta chains from one specimen sequenced in a study of blood T cell repertoires in COVID-19. Some clones are missing from TCRdb's copy, which holds only in-frame ones; the method was immunoSEQ multiplex PCR. The data show approximately 300,000 clones, around 90% seen once. Input material: PBMCs or T cells enriched from blood (not recorded which). The receptors derive from a man in his 60s who had recovered from COVID-19.

The CDR3 DNA is TGTGCCAGCAGCCCGGGAGGCGAGGGGGGTTACAATGAGCAGTTCTTC. This gives the protein CASSPGGEGGYNEQFF. The chain uses TRBV5-4 and TRBJ2-1, with D possibly being TRBD2 (7 bases). Germline V gives CDR1 SGHNT, CDR2 YYREEE (reference sequence). The ends were cut back, 4 bases at V and 4 bases at J, with 18 bases in the middle. This CDR3 region has 16 residues.

The chain has TRBV2 and TRBJ2-7, with 9 bases that match TRBD2. The ends lost 7 bases at V and 0 bases at J; junction bases unmatched: 1. The CDR3 extends over 13 amino acids. Germline V gene lookup returns CDR1 SNHLY and CDR2 FYNNEI. This CDR3 reads CASTSGTSYEQYF. The CDR3 DNA follows: TGTGCCAGCACTAGCGGGACCTCCTACGAGCAGTACTTC.

The chain combines TRBV6-5 with TRBJ2-2; possibly TRBD2 for D (6 bases). Trimming cost V 6 bases and J 3 bases, with 11 bases left between them. CDR1 MNHEY and CDR2 SVGAGI come from the germline V gene. The length of the CDR3 is 14 residues. The CDR3 reads CASRAGGDTGELFF. CDR3 DNA: TGTGCCAGCAGAGCGGGCGGGGACACCGGGGAGCTGTTTTTT.

Concerning this clone: At one end the junction does not follow the germline gene, possibly because of a read error. This chain connects TRBV28 to TRBJ2-7; D ambiguous. The CDR3 has 15 residues. CDR1 MDHEN and CDR2 SYDVKM come from the germline V gene. CDR3 sequence reads: CASSPSDIRPSQERF. The DNA for the CDR3 is TGTGCCAGCAGTCCATCCGACATCCGACCCTCCCAGGAACGTTTC.

The rearrangement uses TRBV7-6 and TRBJ2-5; possible D gene TRBD2, 6 bases. CDR3 length: 14 residues. Trimming pared 2 bases from V and 3 bases from J, leaving 10 bases between. The germline CDR1 and CDR2 sequences are SGHVS and FNYEAQ. The CDR3 reads CASSLNGRKETQYF. CDR3 bases: TGTGCCAGCAGCTTAAACGGGAGAAAAGAGACCCAGTACTTC.

This clone was counted a few times. The chain links TRBV4-3 to TRBJ2-7, with TRBD1 matching over 7 bases. V shed 3 bases and J 3 bases; nucleotides not matched to a gene: 11. Germline V gene sequence: CDR1 LGHNA, CDR2 YSLEER. CDR3 length: 16 amino acids. The CDR3 is CASSQGDPGQSYEQYF. The CDR3 coding sequence is TGCGCCAGCAGCCAGGGGGACCCGGGACAGAGCTACGAGCAGTACTTC.

V gene TRBV7-9 combines with J gene TRBJ2-5, with a weak D call TRBD1 (6 bases). Germline loops: CDR1 SEHNR, CDR2 FQNEAQ (reference sequence). The CDR3 sequence is 15 residues long. V lost 0 bases and J 4 bases, leaving 12 bases between the germline ends. This CDR3 reads CASSLAGHGGETQYF. CDR3 nucleotides: TGTGCCAGCAGCTTAGCGGGACACGGCGGAGAGACCCAGTACTTC. Based on the CDR3 plus reference TRBV7-9 and TRBJ2-5, the full variable domain is DTGVSQNPRHKITKRGQNVTFRCDPISEHNRLYWYRQTLGQGPEFLTYFQNEAQLEKSRLLSDRFSAERPKGSFSTLEIQRTEQGDSAMYLCASSLAGHGGETQYFGPGTRLLVL.

This clone was counted once. J is TRBJ1-5 and V is TRBV21-1; the tabulated D call, TRBD1, remains unverified against the DNA. TRBV21-1 is designated a pseudogene. This CDR3 has 15 residues. CDR3 sequence reads: CASRDPGQLNQPQHF. Written as DNA, the CDR3 is TGTGCCAGCAGGGATCCGGGACAGCTCAATCAGCCCCAGCATTTT.

This clone appeared once. The V and J genes are TRBV6-6 and TRBJ1-1, with D perhaps TRBD1 (6 bases). The length of the CDR3 is 13 residues. Germline values: CDR1 MNHNY, CDR2 SVGAGI (reference sequence). Trimming took 7 bases from V and 3 from J, leaving 12 bases between them. The CDR3: CASTQGTDTEAFF. Here the CDR3 DNA reads TGTGCCAGCACTCAGGGGACGGACACTGAAGCTTTCTTT.

The chain uses TRBV5-1 and TRBJ1-2, with TRBD1 identical over 9 bases. Germline CDR1 reads SGHRS; CDR2 reads YFSETQ. J lost 9 bases, V lost 4 bases, and 7 bases had no gene match. This CDR3 is built from 13 residues. The CDR3 DNA reads TGCGCCAGCAGCCCGGACAGGGGCCCGCGCTACACCTTC. It is translated as CASSPDRGPRYTF.

CDR3 sequence reads: CATRRGTSGIGDTQYF. The CDR3 nucleotides are TGTGCCACCCGCCGGGGAACTAGCGGGATCGGAGATACGCAGTATTTT. The genes are TRBV15 and TRBJ2-3; 10 bases are shared with TRBD2. The CDR3 covers 16 residues. CDR1 and CDR2 (germline): LNHNV, YYDKDF (reference sequence). With 8 bases clipped from V and 5 bases from J, the junction kept 13 bases outside the gene matches.

The chain recombines TRBV28 with TRBJ2-5; D is possibly TRBD2 (5 bases). Germline-derived CDR1 and CDR2 are MDHEN and SYDVKM. The CDR3 contains 14 residues. Deletions cut 5 bases from V and 1 base from J, with 11 bases between. The CDR3 reads CASSTRRFQETQYF. CDR3 sequence (DNA): TGTGCCAGCAGTACCCGGAGGTTCCAAGAGACCCAGTACTTC. The full variable domain, rest sourced from reference TRBV28 and TRBJ2-5, is DVKVTQSSRYLVKRTGEKVFLECVQDMDHENMFWYRQDPGLGLRLIYFSYDVKMKEKGDIPEGYSVSREKKERFSLILESASTNQTSMYLCASSTRRFQETQYFGPGTRLLVL.

The genes are TRBV30 and TRBJ2-3, with D perhaps matching TRBD2 (7 bases). Between the trimmed V and J ends, which lost 0 bases and 3 bases, there was a span of 19 bases. This CDR3 contains 17 residues. Germline CDR1 reads GTSNPN; CDR2 reads SVGIG (reference sequence). CDR3 sequence reads: CAWSVYRGASGTDTQYF. For the CDR3, the DNA is TGTGCCTGGAGTGTATATAGGGGGGCTAGCGGAACAGATACGCAGTATTTT.

The chain has TRBV5-1 and TRBJ1-6; D perhaps matches TRBD1 (6 bases). The CDR3 sequence is 16 residues long. The V end lost 1 base, the J end lost 7 bases, and 15 bases lay between the germline ends. Germline CDR1 reads SGHRS; CDR2 reads YFSETQ. The CDR3: CASSLQGQGANSPLHF. The CDR3 DNA follows: TGCGCCAGCAGCTTGCAGGGACAAGGGGCCAATTCACCCCTCCACTTT.

The chain uses TRBV7-9 and TRBJ2-1, with 8 bases identical to TRBD2. V gave up 3 bases and J gave up 4 bases; unmatched junction bases: 2. The CDR3 has 14 amino acids. Germline CDR1 reads SEHNR; CDR2 reads FQNEAQ (reference sequence). The CDR3 loop reads CASSFTSGYNEQFF. CDR3 nucleotide sequence: TGTGCCAGCAGCTTTACTAGCGGTTACAATGAGCAGTTCTTC.

The chain joins TRBV28 to TRBJ2-7, with TRBD1 identical over 7 bases. With 7 bases clipped from V and 0 bases from J, the junction kept 9 bases outside the gene matches. CDR1 and CDR2 from the germline V gene are MDHEN and SYDVKM. There are 15 residues in the CDR3. CDR3 DNA: TGTGCCAGCACCCCAACAGGGGCCTTCTCCTACGAGCAGTACTTC. Amino acid sequence: CASTPTGAFSYEQYF.

The chain combines TRBV6-5 with TRBJ1-5, with D perhaps TRBD1 (6 bases). Deletions cut 7 bases from V and 3 bases from J, with 10 bases between. In germline, CDR1 is MNHEY, CDR2 SVGAGI. CDR3 size: 13 residues. The CDR3 loop reads CASITGNNQPQHF. In DNA, the CDR3 is TGTGCCAGCATCACAGGGAACAATCAGCCCCAGCATTTT.

The rearrangement uses TRBV21-1 and TRBJ1-4. TRBV21-1 is shown as a pseudogene. The CDR3 consists of 19 residues. In DNA form, the CDR3 reads TGTGCCAGCAGCAAACCCCACGGGAGCTGTAACCAGAAGAATGAAAAACTGTTTTTT. Protein: CASSKPHGSCNQKNEKLFF.

The chain is built from TRBV18 and TRBJ2-2; tentative D call: TRBD1 (6 bases). This CDR3 spans 15 amino acids. Germline V gives CDR1 KGHSH, CDR2 LQKENI. V lost 3 bases to trimming and J lost 2 bases, with 10 bases between them. The CDR3 region has the DNA TGTGCCAGCTCACCTAGGGACACCAACACCGGGGAGCTGTTTTTT. Amino acids: CASSPRDTNTGELFF. Combining the CDR3 with reference TRBV18 and TRBJ2-2 gives the whole variable domain NAGVMQNPRHLVRRRGQEARLRCSPMKGHSHVYWYRQLPEEGLKFMVYLQKENIIDESGMPKERFSAEFPKEGPSILRIQQVVRGDSAAYFCASSPRDTNTGELFFGEGSRLTVL.

The V call is TRBV5-1, the J call TRBJ2-2; 11 positions agree with TRBD2. CDR1 is SGHRS, CDR2 YFSETQ, per germline. V lost 5 bases and J lost 10; bases outside the gene matches: 7. The length of the CDR3 is 14 residues. CDR3 sequence (DNA): TGCGCCAGCAGACTACTAGCGGGAGCTGAGGAGCTGTTTTTT. Translating gives CASRLLAGAEELFF.

The genes are TRBV28 and TRBJ1-5, with 10 nucleotides matching TRBD1. The CDR3 totals 14 residues. V trimming: 5 bases; J trimming: 7 bases; junction bases outside the gene matches: 5. The germline V gene has CDR1 MDHEN and CDR2 SYDVKM. The CDR3 is CASSLGQGGQPQHF. CDR3 nucleotide sequence: TGTGCCAGCAGTCTCGGACAGGGGGGACAGCCCCAGCATTTT.

The chain is built from TRBV6-2 or TRBV6-3 and TRBJ1-5, with 10 bases identical to TRBD1. The germline V gene has CDR1 MNHEY and CDR2 SVGEGT. The CDR3 contains 18 residues. V lost 4 bases and J lost 7; bases outside the gene matches: 16. CDR3 loop: CASSFVNDRGRGGQPQHF. In nucleotides, the CDR3 is TGTGCCAGCAGTTTTGTTAATGACAGGGGGCGCGGCGGACAGCCCCAGCATTTT.

The CDR3 region is CASSLVVTVDTQYF. DNA of the CDR3: TGCGCCAGCAGCTTGGTGGTAACGGTAGATACGCAGTATTTT. The chain links TRBV5-1 to TRBJ2-3; unclear D gene. This CDR3 has 14 residues. V lost 0 bases, J lost 5 bases, and 10 bases lay in between. CDR1 is SGHRS and CDR2 is YFSETQ in the germline V gene.

V is TRBV5-5 and J is TRBJ2-7, with 11 bases fitting TRBD1. Germline V gene data show CDR1 as SGHKS and CDR2 as YYEKEE (reference sequence). This CDR3 has 16 amino acids. V was pared by 2 bases and J by 7 bases, with 11 bases of the junction left unmatched. CDR3 sequence (DNA): TGTGCCAGCAGCTTCATCGGAGGACAGGGGGCGCTTGAGCAGTACTTC. This sequence encodes CASSFIGGQGALEQYF. Filled out from reference TRBV5-5 and TRBJ2-7, the complete variable domain reads DAGVTQSPTHLIKTRGQQVTLRCSPISGHKSVSWYQQVLGQGPQFIFQYYEKEERGRGNFPDRFSARQFPNYSSELNVNALLLGDSALYLCASSFIGGQGALEQYFGPGTRLTVT.

The chain is built from TRBV28 and TRBJ1-1; 8 nucleotides agree with TRBD1. V was clipped by 7 bases and J by 0 bases; unmatched bases: 13. The CDR3 contains 17 residues. Germline loops: CDR1 MDHEN, CDR2 SYDVKM. The DNA of the CDR3 is TGTGCCAGCACCTGGGCAGGGGGCAGCTATATGAACACTGAAGCTTTCTTT. Its translation is CASTWAGGSYMNTEAFF.

The V and J genes are TRBV6-5 and TRBJ2-7; 10 bases fit TRBD2. The trim removed 6 bases at V and 3 bases at J, leaving 5 bases unmatched. CDR3 length: 14 residues. The germline CDR1 and CDR2 sequences are MNHEY and SVGAGI. The CDR3 here is CASRRAGGGYEQYF. CDR3 sequence (DNA): TGTGCCAGCAGACGAGCGGGAGGGGGCTACGAGCAGTACTTC.